The 29 T cell receptor beta chains below come from one sample, sequenced in a study of T cells after yellow fever vaccination (dated by TCRdb to about 2019). Library prep was done by 5' RACE. TCRdb shows the sequencer as Illumina HiSeq 2500. TCRdb itself trimmed the public reads at Q25 with fastp, ran MiXCR and retained productive beta chains. When rows share a CDR3 protein, they turn into one entry using the most common DNA and genes. This sample gives about 140,000 distinct CDR3 sequences in total; roughly 8% of them show up just once. Approximately 0.78% of the sample goes to the ten largest clones. The treatment or condition label, as the study defines it: live attenuated yellow fever vaccine strain. The specimen comprised CD4+ T cells sorted from PBMCs, sampled 5 days after the yellow fever booster vaccination. These receptors all stem from a man aged 25-45 years who received the YFV17D yellow fever vaccine.

The chain combines TRBV6-1 with TRBJ2-1, with 8 bases lining up with TRBD2. There are 14 residues in the CDR3. V lost 7 bases, J lost 0 bases, and 2 bases stayed unmatched. Per germline, CDR1 MNHNS and CDR2 SASEGT. Here the CDR3 reads CASMSGSSYNEQFF. CDR3 sequence (DNA): TGTGCCAGCATGAGCGGGAGCTCCTACAATGAGCAGTTCTTC.

CDR3 bases: TGTGCCAGCAGTAGGGACAGCGGCGAGCAGTACTTC. Its protein is CASSRDSGEQYF. This rearrangement joins TRBV2 to TRBJ2-7; TRBD1 matches at 7 bases. Trimming took 5 bases from V and 6 from J; bases not matched to a gene: 4. Germline lookup yields CDR1 SNHLY and CDR2 FYNNEI. The CDR3 covers 12 residues.

The J gene is TRBJ2-3, the V gene TRBV20-1; D is uncertain. CDR3 length: 11 residues. Germline V CDR1 and CDR2: DFQATT, SNEGSKA (reference sequence). V shed 6 bases and J shed 6 bases, with 10 bases lying between them. Written as DNA, the CDR3 is TGCAGTGCCCTGACGGGTGATACGCAGTATTTT. It codes for CSALTGDTQYF.

This clonotype was recorded only once. The CDR3 DNA is TGCGCCAGCAGCCAAGAAGGGAGCGGGATGAACACCGGGGAGCTGTTTTTT. As protein: CASSQEGSGMNTGELFF. The J gene is TRBJ2-2, the V gene TRBV4-1; 7 bases match TRBD2. Germline loops: CDR1 MGHRA, CDR2 YSYEKL. J was trimmed by 1 base and V by 0 bases; bases with no gene match: 5. The CDR3 is 17 amino acids.

This clonotype turned up a few times. This chain links TRBV4-2 with TRBJ2-1; 13 nucleotides match TRBD2. The CDR3 contains 16 residues. V gave up 4 bases and J gave up 6 bases; unmatched junction bases: 6. The V gene's germline CDR1 is LGHNA and CDR2 YNFKEQ. The CDR3 reads CASSRPGTSGINEQFF. In DNA, the CDR3 is TGTGCCAGCAGCCGTCCCGGGACTAGCGGGATCAATGAGCAGTTCTTC.

The J gene is TRBJ2-7, the V gene TRBV5-1; 13 bases align to TRBD2. The CDR3 extends over 15 amino acids. V lost 4 bases and J lost 4; bases outside the gene matches: 5. CDR1 SGHRS and CDR2 YFSETQ come from the germline V gene. This CDR3 is CASSQLAGGGYEQYF. The CDR3, as DNA: TGCGCCAGCAGCCAACTAGCGGGAGGGGGGTACGAGCAGTACTTC.

This clonotype has at least ten counts. This chain joins TRBV7-2 and TRBJ1-1, with D possibly being TRBD1 (6 bases). The CDR3 covers 14 residues. V was trimmed by 5 bases and J by 4 bases, leaving 14 bases between them. Per the germline V gene, CDR1 is SGHTA and CDR2 is FQGNSA. CDR3 in amino acids: CASSPQGSGTEAFF. CDR3 nucleotide sequence: TGTGCCAGCAGCCCTCAGGGGTCCGGCACTGAAGCTTTCTTT. The full variable domain, rest sourced from reference TRBV7-2 and TRBJ1-1, is GAGVSQSPSNKVTEKGKDVELRCDPISGHTALYWYRQSLGQGLEFLIYFQGNSAPDKSGLPSDRFSAERTGGSVSTLTIQRTQQEDSAVYLCASSPQGSGTEAFFGQGTRLTVV.

This clonotype was counted only a few times. V usage is TRBV29-1 and J usage is TRBJ2-5; D remains unclear. Trimming removed 2 bases at V and 2 bases at J, with 9 bases between. Germline V CDR1 and CDR2: SQVTM, ANQGSEA. The CDR3 covers 13 residues. The CDR3, as DNA: TGCAGCGTTGAAAGAGCTGGACAAGAGACCCAGTACTTC. It specifies CSVERAGQETQYF.

Note on this clonotype: A much larger clone is a single base away; this may be a read error. The genes are TRBV12-3 or TRBV12-4 and TRBJ2-2; maybe TRBD1 (5 bases). Trimming cost V 6 bases and J 8 bases, with 13 bases left between them. This CDR3 comprises 13 residues. Written as DNA, the CDR3 is TGTGCCAGCAGGGGGCCCGCTGTAGGGGAGCTGTTTTTT. Amino acid sequence: CASRGPAVGELFF.

This clonotype was counted ten times or more. DNA for the CDR3: TGCGCCAGCAGCTTGGAGCGGGCTTACGAGCAGTACTTC. As protein: CASSLERAYEQYF. The chain has TRBV5-1 and TRBJ2-7, with a weak D call TRBD2 (6 bases). The CDR3 covers 13 residues. Trimming removed 0 bases at V and 4 bases at J, with 8 bases between. CDR1 and CDR2 (germline): SGHRS, YFSETQ.

This clonotype turned up a few times. The rearrangement uses TRBV7-9 and TRBJ2-1; D gene uncertain. V shed 4 bases and J shed 6 bases, with 16 bases lying between them. The CDR3 consists of 15 residues. The germline V gene has CDR1 SEHNR and CDR2 FQNEAQ (reference sequence). CDR3 residues: CASSSSLPGINEQFF. The CDR3 coding sequence is TGTGCCAGCAGCTCGTCGCTGCCGGGTATCAATGAGCAGTTCTTC.

J is TRBJ2-1 and V is TRBV18; TRBD2 agrees at 9 bases. The V gene end was trimmed by 6 bases and the J gene end by 4 bases; junction bases not matched to a gene: 7. Germline loops: CDR1 KGHSH, CDR2 LQKENI. The CDR3 is 15 residues long. CDR3 coding DNA: TGTGCCAGCTCCCTTAGCGGGAGCGGGTACAATGAGCAGTTCTTC. The encoded protein is CASSLSGSGYNEQFF. The full variable domain, with the rest looked up from reference TRBV18 and TRBJ2-1, is NAGVMQNPRHLVRRRGQEARLRCSPMKGHSHVYWYRQLPEEGLKFMVYLQKENIIDESGMPKERFSAEFPKEGPSILRIQQVVRGDSAAYFCASSLSGSGYNEQFFGPGTRLTVL.

The chain employs TRBV19 and TRBJ2-1; 9 nucleotides agree with TRBD2. This CDR3 comprises 14 residues. The ends lost 6 bases at V and 4 bases at J; junction bases unmatched: 4. Germline-derived CDR1 and CDR2 are LNHDA and SQIVND (reference sequence). The CDR3 bases are TGTGCCAGTAGGATTAGCGGGGGATACAATGAGCAGTTCTTC. Encoded protein: CASRISGGYNEQFF.

This clonotype was picked up many times. The rearrangement uses TRBV6-2 or TRBV6-3 and TRBJ2-3; possible D gene TRBD2, 6 bases. This CDR3 contains 13 residues. Germline V gene lookup returns CDR1 MNHEY and CDR2 SVGEGT. V lost 7 bases and J lost 6, with 14 bases in between. CDR3 sequence: CASTQDGSDTQYF. In nucleotides, the CDR3 is TGTGCCAGCACACAAGACGGGAGTGATACGCAGTATTTT.

In this sample, this clonotype turned up many times. The rearrangement uses TRBV18 and TRBJ1-1; the D is unclear. The germline CDR1 and CDR2 sequences are KGHSH and LQKENI. The CDR3 has 15 amino acids. The V and J ends lost 4 bases and 1 base respectively, with 13 bases between them. Here the CDR3 DNA reads TGTGCCAGCTCACTTTCTGGGCTGGGGAACACTGAAGCTTTCTTT. Translating it yields CASSLSGLGNTEAFF. Full variable domain (outside the CDR3, taken from reference TRBV18 and TRBJ1-1): NAGVMQNPRHLVRRRGQEARLRCSPMKGHSHVYWYRQLPEEGLKFMVYLQKENIIDESGMPKERFSAEFPKEGPSILRIQQVVRGDSAAYFCASSLSGLGNTEAFFGQGTRLTVV.

The chain employs TRBV7-2 and TRBJ2-7; a possible D gene is TRBD2 (6 bases). The V end lost 7 bases, the J end lost 5 bases, and 18 bases lay between the germline ends. Germline CDR1 is SGHTA and CDR2 is FQGNSA. The CDR3 consists of 14 residues. CDR3 loop: CASILALVPNEQYF. CDR3 bases: TGTGCCAGCATCCTAGCGCTAGTTCCCAACGAGCAGTACTTC.

This clonotype was detected many times. This chain connects TRBV18 to TRBJ2-7; a weak D match, TRBD1 (6 bases). Deletions cut 6 bases from V and 7 bases from J, with 19 bases between. This CDR3 has 14 residues. CDR1 KGHSH and CDR2 LQKENI come from the germline V gene. CDR3: CASSLSTGILEQYF. In DNA form, the CDR3 reads TGTGCCAGCTCTCTCAGTACAGGGATCTTAGAGCAGTACTTC.

This clonotype turned up a few times. The chain joins TRBV7-2 to TRBJ1-2; D remains unclear. Trimming removed 5 bases at V and 12 bases at J, with 16 bases between. Germline V gene lookup returns CDR1 SGHTA and CDR2 FQGNSA. The CDR3 is 12 residues long. DNA of the CDR3: TGTGCCAGCAGCCCCAACTCAGGACGCCACACCTTC. This gives the protein CASSPNSGRHTF. Combining the CDR3 with reference TRBV7-2 and TRBJ1-2 gives the whole variable domain GAGVSQSPSNKVTEKGKDVELRCDPISGHTALYWYRQSLGQGLEFLIYFQGNSAPDKSGLPSDRFSAERTGGSVSTLTIQRTQQEDSAVYLCASSPNSGRHTFGSGTRLTVV.

This clonotype was observed many times. V and J are TRBV25-1 and TRBJ1-6; D is uncertain. The CDR3 spans 13 residues. Between the trimmed V and J ends, which lost 8 bases and 6 bases, there was a span of 11 bases. Germline-derived CDR1 and CDR2 are MGHDK and SYGVNS. CDR3 residues: CASQSAGNSPLHF. CDR3 coding DNA: TGTGCCAGCCAGTCGGCGGGTAATTCACCCCTCCACTTT.

This clonotype was seen only a few times. J is TRBJ2-1 and V is TRBV6-9; tentatively, D is TRBD2 (6 bases). Germline loops: CDR1 MNHGY, CDR2 SVAAGI. This CDR3 contains 12 residues. V dropped 6 bases and J dropped 12 bases, with 15 bases sitting between them. The CDR3 region has the DNA TGTGCCAGCAGACCGCCGGGGACTTGGCAGTTCTTC. This translates into CASRPPGTWQFF.

Many counts were recorded for this clonotype. This chain uses TRBV21-1 with TRBJ2-6. TRBV21-1 is listed as a pseudogene. This CDR3 contains 15 residues. The DNA for the CDR3 is TGTGCCAGCAGCAAAAACCTCTCTGGGGCCAACGTCCTGACTTTC. This sequence encodes CASSKNLSGANVLTF.

This clonotype was counted at least ten times. The chain combines TRBV5-1 with TRBJ2-2; possibly TRBD1 for D (8 bases). The CDR3 is 15 amino acids. V was cut by 5 bases and J by 7 bases, with 18 bases left in between. The V gene's germline CDR1 is SGHRS and CDR2 YFSETQ. In nucleotides, the CDR3 is TGCGCCAGCAGGGAAGGAAGCGGGACAGGCGGGGAGCTGTTTTTT. Translated: CASREGSGTGGELFF. The full variable domain, completed using reference TRBV5-1 and TRBJ2-2, is KAGVTQTPRYLIKTRGQQVTLSCSPISGHRSVSWYQQTPGQGLQFLFEYFSETQRNKGNFPGRFSGRQFSNSRSEMNVSTLELGDSALYLCASREGSGTGGELFFGEGSRLTVL.

V and J are TRBV20-1 and TRBJ2-1; TRBD2 matches 7 bases. Trimming cost V 5 bases and J 4 bases; bases outside gene matches: 8. The length of the CDR3 is 14 residues. In germline, CDR1 is DFQATT, CDR2 SNEGSKA (reference sequence). CDR3 amino acids: CSAPPGRPYNEQFF. Here the CDR3 DNA reads TGCAGTGCTCCCCCCGGGAGGCCTTACAATGAGCAGTTCTTC.

Comments on this clonotype: A much larger clone lies a single base off, so this may be a read error. The chain carries TRBV3-1 and TRBJ2-3, with a weak D call TRBD1 (6 bases). CDR3 length: 15 amino acids. Germline values: CDR1 LGHDT, CDR2 YNNKEL (reference sequence). This CDR3 is CASSSFGVRTETQYF. The DNA of the CDR3 is TGTGCCAGCAGCTCCTTCGGAGTCAGGACAGAGACGCAGTATTTT.

This clonotype was observed many times. The V and J genes are TRBV3-1 and TRBJ2-6; TRBD2 might be the D (6 bases). Trimming took 0 bases from V and 0 from J, leaving 9 bases between them. CDR1 LGHDT and CDR2 YNNKEL come from the germline V gene (reference sequence). The length of the CDR3 is 17 residues. As DNA, the CDR3 is TGTGCCAGCAGCCAAGACCTGGGACTCTCTGGGGCCAACGTCCTGACTTTC. Encoded protein: CASSQDLGLSGANVLTF.

This clonotype was counted only a few times. The CDR3 sequence is CASSVLTAEPKETQYF. As DNA, the CDR3 is TGTGCCAGTAGTGTCCTCACGGCGGAACCGAAGGAGACCCAGTACTTC. The V call is TRBV19, the J call TRBJ2-5; D is unclear. Germline loops: CDR1 LNHDA, CDR2 SQIVND (reference sequence). This CDR3 region has 16 residues. Trimming stripped 5 bases from V and 5 bases from J, with 21 bases between.

This clonotype was picked up many times. This chain connects TRBV10-1 to TRBJ2-1, with 9 bases lining up with TRBD1. CDR1 WNHNN and CDR2 SYGVQD come from the germline V gene (reference sequence). This CDR3 region has 15 residues. Trimming at V came to 2 bases and at J to 6 bases, leaving 5 bases not matched to a gene. The CDR3 DNA is TGCGCCAGCAGTGAGGGGACAGGGATGGTCAATGAGCAGTTCTTC. Protein sequence: CASSEGTGMVNEQFF.

The J gene is TRBJ2-5, the V gene TRBV12-3 or TRBV12-4; D not resolved. With 1 base removed from V and 7 bases from J, the gap between germline ends came to 4 bases. The CDR3 is made up of 11 amino acids. The CDR3 DNA follows: TGTGCCAGCAGTTTAGAAAGGACCCAGTACTTC. It is translated as CASSLERTQYF.

CDR3 DNA sequence: TGCAGTGTCAGGAGCGGTTACAATGAGCAGTTCTTC. Its protein product is CSVRSGYNEQFF. The chain has TRBV20-1 and TRBJ2-1; TRBD2 is a possible D gene (5 bases). The CDR3 is 12 residues long. Germline CDR1 is DFQATT and CDR2 is SNEGSKA (reference sequence). The V and J ends lost 7 bases and 4 bases respectively, with 11 bases between them.